The entry that follows covers one T cell receptor (beta chain) sequence. This entry comes from a study of blood T cell repertoires in COVID-19. Study summary: Nucleic acid was either cDNA or gDNA, and it came from T cells, B-cell-depleted T cells, or PBMCs.

Per the original methods: By means of reference gene primer amplification, nucleated cell counts were estimated. This table comes from immunoSEQ multiplex PCR, and its TCRdb copy is limited to in-frame clones, with some not included. V and J calls and clone size are those listed in that table; D and trimming were worked out from the DNA. Of around 110,000 clones in the sample, 86% are singletons; the top ten hold 3.5% to 5%. CDR1 is LGHDT, CDR2 YNNKEL, per germline (reference sequence). CDR3 size: 16 residues. The ends lost 4 bases at V and 3 bases at J; junction bases unmatched: 4. The sequence was obtained from a man aged 40-49 years with acute or convalescent COVID-19. The source material was peripheral blood. The rearrangement uses TRBV3-1 (or the pseudogene TRBV3-2) and TRBJ2-1; 12 nucleotides line up with TRBD2. The CDR3 sequence: CASSPRLAGDYNEQFF. CDR3 DNA sequence: TGTGCCAGCAGCCCCCGACTAGCGGGGGACTACAATGAGCAGTTCTTC.